This record concerns one T cell receptor beta chain sequence. These data are taken from a study of blood T cell repertoires in COVID-19. Study-level background: There were acute and convalescent COVID-19 samples, and they came from the United States, Italy and Spain.

The CDR3 is 13 amino acids. Looked up from germline, CDR1 is SGHRS and CDR2 is YFSETQ. V lost 4 bases and J 5 bases, leaving 9 bases between the germline ends. Original data processing: Amplification of reference gene primers was used by the study to estimate nucleated cell counts. TCRdb keeps only in-frame clones here, not all; method: immunoSEQ multiplex PCR. D and trimming were read from the DNA, whereas the V and J calls and clone size are those reported in that table. Among about 59,000 clones listed, 85% were seen once. The chain employs TRBV5-1 and TRBJ2-2, with TRBD1 as a possible D gene (5 bases). Sequencing was performed on peripheral blood. This clonotype was sampled from a human donor in a cohort sampled during active COVID-19. Written as DNA, the CDR3 is TGCGCCAGCAGCACCTCAGGGACCGGGGAGCTGTTTTTT. Its protein is CASSTSGTGELFF.